The source of this T cell receptor beta chain is a study of chemoradiotherapy in HPV16-positive cancers. The CDR3 contains 13 residues. The ends were cut back, 3 bases at V and 8 bases at J, with 11 bases in the middle. Per the germline V gene, CDR1 is ENHRY and CDR2 is SYGVKD. The table came from immunoSEQ multiplex PCR; TCRdb's copy has only in-frame clones and leaves some out. Counted here are about 5,600 clones, 75% to 85% occurring once; the ten biggest clones make up about 10%. The sequencing here drew on tumor tissue, taken from a patient who underwent chemoradiotherapy. The chain joins TRBV10-3 to TRBJ2-1; no definite D call. The source is a human donor with HPV-associated anogenital cancer. The CDR3 DNA reads TGTGCCATCAGTGACCTCTACGGTGATGAGCAGTTCTTC. Protein: CAISDLYGDEQFF.